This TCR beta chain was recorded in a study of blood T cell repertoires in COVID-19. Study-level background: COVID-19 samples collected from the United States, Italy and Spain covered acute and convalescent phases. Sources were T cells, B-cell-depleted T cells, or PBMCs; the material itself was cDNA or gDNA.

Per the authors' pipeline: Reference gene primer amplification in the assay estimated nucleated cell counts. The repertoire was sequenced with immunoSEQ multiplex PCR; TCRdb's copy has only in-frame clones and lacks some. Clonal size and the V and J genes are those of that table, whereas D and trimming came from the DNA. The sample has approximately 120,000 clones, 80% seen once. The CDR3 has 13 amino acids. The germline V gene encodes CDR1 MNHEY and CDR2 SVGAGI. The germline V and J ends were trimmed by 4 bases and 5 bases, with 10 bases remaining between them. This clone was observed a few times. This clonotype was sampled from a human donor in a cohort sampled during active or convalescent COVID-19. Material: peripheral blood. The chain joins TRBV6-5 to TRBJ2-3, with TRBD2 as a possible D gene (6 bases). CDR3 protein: CASSSISGDTQYF. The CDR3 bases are TGTGCCAGCAGTTCGATTAGCGGAGATACGCAGTATTTT.